The following is a T cell receptor beta chain sequence with its context. The source of the sample is a study of control samples from healthy donors and cancer patients. Trimming cost V 1 base and J 2 bases, with 11 bases left between them. CDR3 length: 15 amino acids. Germline CDR1 SGHAT, CDR2 FQNNGV. Some clones are missing from TCRdb's copy, which holds only in-frame ones; the method was immunoSEQ multiplex PCR. The sample consists of 40,000 to 50,000 clones, 70% to 75% of them appearing once. This sequence originates from a male donor with melanoma. The sequencing sample was made of formalin-fixed, paraffin-embedded tissue. This rearrangement joins TRBV11-2 to TRBJ1-1; TRBD1 is a possible D gene (6 bases). CDR3 DNA sequence: TGTGCCAGCAGCTTAGGCGGGGGGGCCAACACTGAAGCTTTCTTT. Translating it yields CASSLGGGANTEAFF. Full variable domain (outside the CDR3, taken from reference TRBV11-2 and TRBJ1-1): EAGVAQSPRYKIIEKRQSVAFWCNPISGHATLYWYQQILGQGPKLLIQFQNNGVVDDSQLPKDRFSAERLKGVDSTLKIQPAKLEDSAVYLCASSLGGGANTEAFFGQGTRLTVV.